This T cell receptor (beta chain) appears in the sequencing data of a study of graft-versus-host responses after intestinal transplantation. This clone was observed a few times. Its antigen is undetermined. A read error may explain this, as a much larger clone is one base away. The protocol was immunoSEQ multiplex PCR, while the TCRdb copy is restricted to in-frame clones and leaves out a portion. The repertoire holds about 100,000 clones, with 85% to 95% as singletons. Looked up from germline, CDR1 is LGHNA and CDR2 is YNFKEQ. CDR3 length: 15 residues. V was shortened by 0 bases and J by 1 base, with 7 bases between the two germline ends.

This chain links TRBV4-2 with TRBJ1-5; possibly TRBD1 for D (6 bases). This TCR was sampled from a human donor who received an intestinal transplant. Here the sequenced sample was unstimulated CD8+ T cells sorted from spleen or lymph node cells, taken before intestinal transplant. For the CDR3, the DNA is TGTGCCAGCAGCCAAGACCAGGGGAGCAATCAGCCCCAGCATTTT. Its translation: CASSQDQGSNQPQHF.